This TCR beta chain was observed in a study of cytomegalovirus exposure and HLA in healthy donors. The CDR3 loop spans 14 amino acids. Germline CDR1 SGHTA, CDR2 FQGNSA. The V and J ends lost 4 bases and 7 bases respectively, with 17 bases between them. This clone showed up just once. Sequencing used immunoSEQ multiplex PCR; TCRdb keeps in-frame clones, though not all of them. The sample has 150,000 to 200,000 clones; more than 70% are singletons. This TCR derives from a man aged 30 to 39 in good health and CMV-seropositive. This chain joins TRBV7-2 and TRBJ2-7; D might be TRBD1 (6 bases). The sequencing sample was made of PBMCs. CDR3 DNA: TGTGCCAGCAGCTCGGTTACCAGGGGCTCTGAGCAGTACTTC. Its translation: CASSSVTRGSEQYF. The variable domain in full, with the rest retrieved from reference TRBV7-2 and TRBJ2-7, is GAGVSQSPSNKVTEKGKDVELRCDPISGHTALYWYRQSLGQGLEFLIYFQGNSAPDKSGLPSDRFSAERTGGSVSTLTIQRTQQEDSAVYLCASSSVTRGSEQYFGPGTRLTVT.